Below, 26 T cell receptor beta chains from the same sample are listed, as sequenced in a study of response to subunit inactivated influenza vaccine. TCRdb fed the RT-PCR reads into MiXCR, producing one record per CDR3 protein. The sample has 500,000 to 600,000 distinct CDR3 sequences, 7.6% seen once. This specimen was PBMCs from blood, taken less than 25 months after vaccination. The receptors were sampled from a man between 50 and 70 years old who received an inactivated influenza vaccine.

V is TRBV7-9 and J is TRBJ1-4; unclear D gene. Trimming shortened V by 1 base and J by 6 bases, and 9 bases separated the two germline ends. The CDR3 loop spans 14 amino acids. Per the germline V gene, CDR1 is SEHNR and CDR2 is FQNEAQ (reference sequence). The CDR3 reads CASSLGSVYEKLFF. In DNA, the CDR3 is TGTGCCAGCAGCTTAGGCAGCGTCTATGAAAAACTGTTTTTT.

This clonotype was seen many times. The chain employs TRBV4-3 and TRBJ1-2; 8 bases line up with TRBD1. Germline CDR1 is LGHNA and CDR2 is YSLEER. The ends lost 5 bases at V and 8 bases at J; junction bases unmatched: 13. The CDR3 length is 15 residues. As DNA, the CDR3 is TGCGCCAGCAGCAAAAACACCCGGACAGGGAGCGGCTACACCTTC. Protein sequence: CASSKNTRTGSGYTF.

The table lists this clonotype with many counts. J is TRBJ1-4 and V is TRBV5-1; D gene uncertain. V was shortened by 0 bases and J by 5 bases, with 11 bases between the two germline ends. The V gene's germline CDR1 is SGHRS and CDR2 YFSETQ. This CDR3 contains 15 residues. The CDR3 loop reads CASSLEHSRNEKLFF. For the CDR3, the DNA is TGCGCCAGCAGCTTGGAACACAGTAGGAATGAAAAACTGTTTTTT.

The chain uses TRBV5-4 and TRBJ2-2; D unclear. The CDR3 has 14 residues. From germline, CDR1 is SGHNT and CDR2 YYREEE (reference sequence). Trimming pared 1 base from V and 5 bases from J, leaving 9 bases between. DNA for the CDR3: TGTGCCAGCAGCTTGCAACAGCCTACCGGGGAGCTGTTTTTT. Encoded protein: CASSLQQPTGELFF. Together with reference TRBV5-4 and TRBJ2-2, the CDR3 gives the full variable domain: ETGVTQSPTHLIKTRGQQVTLRCSSQSGHNTVSWYQQALGQGPQFIFQYYREEENGRGNFPPRFSGLQFPNYSSELNVNALELDDSALYLCASSLQQPTGELFFGEGSRLTVL.

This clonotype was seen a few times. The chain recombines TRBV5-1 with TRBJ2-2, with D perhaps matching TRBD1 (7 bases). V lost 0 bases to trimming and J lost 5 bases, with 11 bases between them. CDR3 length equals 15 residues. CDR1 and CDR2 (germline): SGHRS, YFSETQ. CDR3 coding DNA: TGCGCCAGCAGCTTGGCACAGGGGAGGACCGGGGAGCTGTTTTTT. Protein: CASSLAQGRTGELFF.

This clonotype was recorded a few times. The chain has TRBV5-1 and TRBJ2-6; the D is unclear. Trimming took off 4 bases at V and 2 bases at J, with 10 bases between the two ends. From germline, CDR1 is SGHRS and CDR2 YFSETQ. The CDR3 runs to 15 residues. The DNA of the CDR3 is TGCGCCAGCAGCGAAAGAGTAACTGGGGCCAACGTCCTGACTTTC. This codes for CASSERVTGANVLTF.

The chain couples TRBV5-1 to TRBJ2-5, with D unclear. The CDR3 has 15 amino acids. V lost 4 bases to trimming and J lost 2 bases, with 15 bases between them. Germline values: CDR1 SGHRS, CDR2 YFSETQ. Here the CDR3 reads CASSTSRTLQETQYF. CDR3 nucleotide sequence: TGCGCCAGCAGCACGTCCAGGACGCTGCAAGAGACCCAGTACTTC. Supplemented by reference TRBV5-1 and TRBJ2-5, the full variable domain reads KAGVTQTPRYLIKTRGQQVTLSCSPISGHRSVSWYQQTPGQGLQFLFEYFSETQRNKGNFPGRFSGRQFSNSRSEMNVSTLELGDSALYLCASSTSRTLQETQYFGPGTRLLVL.

The CDR3 loop reads CASSLTGATTDTQYF. The CDR3 DNA reads TGTGCCAGCAGCCTGACAGGGGCCACCACAGATACGCAGTATTTT. V gene TRBV7-3 combines with J gene TRBJ2-3; 8 bases align to TRBD1. Trimming removed 5 bases from V and 2 bases from J; junction bases left unmatched: 6. The CDR3 extends over 15 amino acids. The germline CDR1 and CDR2 sequences are SGHTA and FQGTGA.

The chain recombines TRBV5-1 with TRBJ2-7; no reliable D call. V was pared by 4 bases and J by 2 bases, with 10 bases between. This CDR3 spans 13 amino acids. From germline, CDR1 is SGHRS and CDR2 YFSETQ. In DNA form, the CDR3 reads TGCGCCAGCAGCCCCGCCCCGGCCTACGAGCAGTACTTC. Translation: CASSPAPAYEQYF.

The CDR3 DNA is TGTGCCAGCTCACCAAACAGGGAAGTGCAGCCCCAGCATTTT. Amino acid sequence: CASSPNREVQPQHF. V is TRBV18 and J is TRBJ1-5; perhaps TRBD1 as D (6 bases). The CDR3 spans 14 residues. CDR1 is KGHSH, CDR2 LQKENI, per germline. The V gene lost 2 bases and the J gene lost 7 bases, with 12 bases spanning the gap.

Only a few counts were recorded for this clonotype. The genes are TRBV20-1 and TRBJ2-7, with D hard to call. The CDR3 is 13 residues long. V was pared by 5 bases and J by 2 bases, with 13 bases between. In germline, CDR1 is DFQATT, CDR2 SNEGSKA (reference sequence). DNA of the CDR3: TGCAGTGCTCCAGGCCAGGAGACCTACGAGCAGTACTTC. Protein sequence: CSAPGQETYEQYF.

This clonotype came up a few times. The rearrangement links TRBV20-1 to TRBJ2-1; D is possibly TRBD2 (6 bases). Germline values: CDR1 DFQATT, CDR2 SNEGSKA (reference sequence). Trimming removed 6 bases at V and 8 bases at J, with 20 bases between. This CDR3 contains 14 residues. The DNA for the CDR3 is TGCAGTGCCCCCCGCCGGGGGACCTTAGATGAGCAGTTCTTC. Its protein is CSAPRRGTLDEQFF.

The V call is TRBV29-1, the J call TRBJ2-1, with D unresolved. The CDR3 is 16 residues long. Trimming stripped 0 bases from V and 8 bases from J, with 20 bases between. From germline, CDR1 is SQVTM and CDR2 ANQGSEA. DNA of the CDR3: TGCAGCGTTGAAGATCAACAAAGGGTAAATTTCGATGAGCAGTTCTTC. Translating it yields CSVEDQQRVNFDEQFF.

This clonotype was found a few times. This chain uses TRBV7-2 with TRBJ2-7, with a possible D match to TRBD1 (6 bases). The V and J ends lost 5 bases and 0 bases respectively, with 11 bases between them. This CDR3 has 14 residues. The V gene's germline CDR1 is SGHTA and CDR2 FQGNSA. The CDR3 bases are TGTGCCAGCAGCCGGGACACTTTCTCCTACGAGCAGTACTTC. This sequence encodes CASSRDTFSYEQYF.

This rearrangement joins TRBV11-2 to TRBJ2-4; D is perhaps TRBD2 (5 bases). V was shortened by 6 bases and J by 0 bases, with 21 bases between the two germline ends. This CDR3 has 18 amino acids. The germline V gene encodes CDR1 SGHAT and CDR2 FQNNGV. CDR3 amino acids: CASRGTTTGKIAKNIQYF. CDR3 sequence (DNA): TGTGCCAGCAGGGGTACAACGACGGGAAAAATAGCCAAAAACATTCAGTACTTC.

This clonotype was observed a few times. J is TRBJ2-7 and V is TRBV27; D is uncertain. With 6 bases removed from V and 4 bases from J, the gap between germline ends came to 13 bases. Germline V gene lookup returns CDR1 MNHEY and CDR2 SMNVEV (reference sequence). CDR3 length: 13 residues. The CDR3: CASSTKASYEQYF. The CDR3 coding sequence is TGTGCCAGCAGCACCAAGGCTTCGTACGAGCAGTACTTC.

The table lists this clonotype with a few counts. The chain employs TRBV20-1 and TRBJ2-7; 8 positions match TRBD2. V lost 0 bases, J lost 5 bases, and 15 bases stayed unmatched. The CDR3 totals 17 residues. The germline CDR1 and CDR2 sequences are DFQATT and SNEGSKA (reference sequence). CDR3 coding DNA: TGCAGTGCTAGAGATCCCGGCAGCGGGAGAGGTTGGGACGAGCAGTACTTC. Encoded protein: CSARDPGSGRGWDEQYF.

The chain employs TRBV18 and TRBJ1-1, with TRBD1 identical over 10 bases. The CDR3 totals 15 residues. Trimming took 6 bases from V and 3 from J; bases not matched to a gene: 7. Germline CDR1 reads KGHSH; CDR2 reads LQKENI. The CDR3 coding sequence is TGTGCCAGCTCGCCCGGACAGGGGGGTTACACTGAAGCTTTCTTT. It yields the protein CASSPGQGGYTEAFF.

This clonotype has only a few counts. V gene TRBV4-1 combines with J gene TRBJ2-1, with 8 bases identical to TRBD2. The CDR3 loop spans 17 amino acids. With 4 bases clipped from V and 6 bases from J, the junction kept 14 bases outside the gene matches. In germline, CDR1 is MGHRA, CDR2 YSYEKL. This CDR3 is CASSRIPGGGAGNEQFF. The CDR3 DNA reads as TGCGCCAGCAGCCGCATCCCCGGGGGGGGCGCGGGCAATGAGCAGTTCTTC.

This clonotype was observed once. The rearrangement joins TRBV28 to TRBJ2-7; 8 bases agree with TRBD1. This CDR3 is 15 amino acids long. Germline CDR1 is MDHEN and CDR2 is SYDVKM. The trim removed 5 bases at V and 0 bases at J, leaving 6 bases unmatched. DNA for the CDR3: TGTGCCAGCAGTCCGCTGACAGGGGCCTCCTACGAGCAGTACTTC. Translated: CASSPLTGASYEQYF.

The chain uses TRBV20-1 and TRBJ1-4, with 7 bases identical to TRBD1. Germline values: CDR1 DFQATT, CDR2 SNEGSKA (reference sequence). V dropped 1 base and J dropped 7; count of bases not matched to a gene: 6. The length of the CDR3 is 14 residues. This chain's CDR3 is CSARVPGGSEKLFF. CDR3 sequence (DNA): TGCAGTGCTAGAGTGCCAGGGGGGAGTGAAAAACTGTTTTTT.

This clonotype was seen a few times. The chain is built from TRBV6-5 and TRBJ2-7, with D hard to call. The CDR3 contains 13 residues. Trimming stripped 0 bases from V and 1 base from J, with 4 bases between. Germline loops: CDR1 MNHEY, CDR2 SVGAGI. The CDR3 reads CASSYSKSYEQYF. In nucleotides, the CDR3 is TGTGCCAGCAGTTACTCGAAATCCTACGAGCAGTACTTC.

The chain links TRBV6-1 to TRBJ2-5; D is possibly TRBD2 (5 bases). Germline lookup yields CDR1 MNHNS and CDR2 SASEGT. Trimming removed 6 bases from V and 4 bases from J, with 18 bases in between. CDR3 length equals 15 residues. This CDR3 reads CASRASGTRAETQYF. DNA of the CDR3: TGTGCCAGCAGGGCTTCTGGCACGAGGGCAGAGACCCAGTACTTC.

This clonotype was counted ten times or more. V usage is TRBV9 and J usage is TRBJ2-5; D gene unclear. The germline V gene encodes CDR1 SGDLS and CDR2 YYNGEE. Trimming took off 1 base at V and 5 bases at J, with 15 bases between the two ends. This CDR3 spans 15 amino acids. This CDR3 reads CASSVQLGIGETQYF. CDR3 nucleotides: TGTGCCAGCAGCGTACAACTTGGGATTGGCGAGACCCAGTACTTC. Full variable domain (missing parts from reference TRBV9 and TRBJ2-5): DSGVTQTPKHLITATGQRVTLRCSPRSGDLSVYWYQQSLDQGLQFLIQYYNGEERAKGNILERFSAQQFPDLHSELNLSSLELGDSALYFCASSVQLGIGETQYFGPGTRLLVL.

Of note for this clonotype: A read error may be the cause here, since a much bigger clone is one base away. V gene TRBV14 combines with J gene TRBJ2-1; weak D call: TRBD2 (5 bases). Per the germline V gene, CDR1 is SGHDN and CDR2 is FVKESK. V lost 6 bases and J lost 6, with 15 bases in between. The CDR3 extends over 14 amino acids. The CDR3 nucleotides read TGTGCCAGCAGTCGCGGGTACATATTCAATGAGCAGTTCTTC. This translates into CASSRGYIFNEQFF.

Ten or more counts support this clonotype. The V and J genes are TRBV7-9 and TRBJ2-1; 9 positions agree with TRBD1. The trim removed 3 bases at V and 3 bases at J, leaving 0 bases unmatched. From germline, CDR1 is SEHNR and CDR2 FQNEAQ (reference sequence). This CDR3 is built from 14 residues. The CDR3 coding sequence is TGTGCCAGCAGCTTGGGACAGGGCTACAATGAGCAGTTCTTC. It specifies CASSLGQGYNEQFF.